This T cell receptor beta chain was profiled in a study of T-cell reconstitution after alpha-beta-depleted transplantation in children. Study observations and caveats: The study reportedly traced alpha-beta T cells about two months after transplant to several hundred expanded graft clones. Most T-cell counts and diversity one year after the transplant came from T cells that were newly produced.

At least ten counts were recorded for this clonotype. Its antigen is unidentified. A library of TCRbeta sequences, prepared with unique molecular identifiers, was generated. A single record per CDR3 protein comes from TCRdb applying MiXCR to the PCR reads. The sample lists about 150,000 distinct CDR3 sequences; over 8.5% were seen once. CDR3 size: 15 residues. Trimming shortened V by 1 base and J by 4 bases, and 10 bases separated the two germline ends. Germline V lookup: CDR1 SNHLY, CDR2 FYNNEI. This clonotype was sampled from a boy aged 2 to 10 with acute myeloid leukemia, due to receive a stem cell transplant. This specimen consisted of PBMCs, obtained before TCRalphabeta/CD19-depleted stem cell transplant. V and J are TRBV2 and TRBJ2-2; D is ambiguous. Written as DNA, the CDR3 is TGTGCCAGCAGTGAAGTTCCCTCGGGCACCGGGGAGCTGTTTTTT. It translates to CASSEVPSGTGELFF.